The 28 T cell receptor beta chains reported below all come from one sample, sequenced in a study of graft-versus-host responses after intestinal transplantation. These receptors lack a known antigen. Using immunoSEQ multiplex PCR, the repertoire was profiled, and TCRdb retains in-frame clones only, with some absent. The table has around 120,000 clones, around 93% seen once. Sequenced material: unstimulated CD4+ T cells sorted from spleen or lymph node cells, taken before intestinal transplant. The receptor source for this set is a human donor who received an intestinal transplant.

The rearrangement links TRBV5-4 to TRBJ1-4; the match to TRBD1 covers 9 bases. Trimming removed 4 bases from V and 4 bases from J; junction bases left unmatched: 5. Germline CDR1 and CDR2: SGHNT and YYREEE (reference sequence). The CDR3 spans 15 residues. The DNA of the CDR3 is TGTGCCAGCAGCAGGACAGGGGCGGTTAATGAAAAACTGTTTTTT. It is translated as CASSRTGAVNEKLFF.

The J gene is TRBJ2-7, the V gene TRBV6-1; D is unresolved. The CDR3 covers 14 residues. Germline CDR1 MNHNS, CDR2 SASEGT. The V and J ends lost 6 bases and 2 bases respectively, with 14 bases between them. Here the CDR3 reads CASRNSRPPYEQYF. The DNA for the CDR3 is TGTGCCAGCAGGAATTCCCGACCTCCCTACGAGCAGTACTTC.

The chain has TRBV7-9 and TRBJ1-1; 7 bases fit TRBD1. Germline V lookup: CDR1 SEHNR, CDR2 FQNEAQ (reference sequence). Trimming cost V 2 bases and J 8 bases; bases outside gene matches: 5. This CDR3 has 13 residues. The DNA for the CDR3 is TGTGCCAGCAGCTTAAGGGGGCGCGAGGAAGCTTTCTTT. Amino acid sequence: CASSLRGREEAFF.

V gene TRBV29-1 combines with J gene TRBJ1-2, with D hard to call. The CDR3 length is 11 residues. V gave up 8 bases and J gave up 7 bases, with 14 bases separating them. Germline assignment: CDR1 SQVTM and CDR2 ANQGSEA. CDR3 sequence reads: CSTWGAGGYTF. For the CDR3, the DNA is TGCAGCACCTGGGGTGCGGGTGGCTACACCTTC. Supplemented by reference TRBV29-1 and TRBJ1-2, the full variable domain reads SAVISQKPSRDICQRGTSLTIQCQVDSQVTMMFWYRQQPGQSLTLIATANQGSEATYESGFVIDKFPISRPNLTFSTLTVSNMSPEDSSIYLCSTWGAGGYTFGSGTRLTVV.

The V call is TRBV6-5, the J call TRBJ1-5; 7 bases align to TRBD1. The germline V gene encodes CDR1 MNHEY and CDR2 SVGAGI. The V and J ends lost 8 bases and 5 bases, in that order; junction bases with no gene match: 12. The length of the CDR3 is 15 residues. This chain's CDR3 is CASSLTRGRDQPQHF. CDR3 nucleotide sequence: TGTGCCAGCTCCCTCACAAGGGGGCGAGATCAGCCCCAGCATTTT.

The chain is built from TRBV28 and TRBJ2-3; 13 bases match TRBD2. The CDR3 is 16 residues long. Trimming took 6 bases from V and 5 from J; bases not matched to a gene: 8. The germline V gene encodes CDR1 MDHEN and CDR2 SYDVKM. Written as DNA, the CDR3 is TGTGCCAGCAGAGACGGACTAGCGGGAGCTGTAGATACGCAGTATTTT. Translation gives CASRDGLAGAVDTQYF.

This rearrangement joins TRBV6-4 to TRBJ2-5; no firm D call. The germline V gene has CDR1 MRHNA and CDR2 SNTAGT. V lost 4 bases and J 5 bases, leaving 11 bases between the germline ends. There are 13 residues in the CDR3. The chain's CDR3 is CASSGASGETQYF. The CDR3 bases are TGTGCCAGCAGTGGGGCTAGTGGGGAGACCCAGTACTTC.

V is TRBV5-6 and J is TRBJ2-1, with TRBD2 identical over 11 bases. The length of the CDR3 is 17 residues. Germline CDR1 reads SGHDT; CDR2 reads YYEEEE. With V trimmed by 2 bases and J by 9 bases, 13 bases remained unmatched. The CDR3 region has the DNA TGTGCCAGCAGCTTCGCTGGTTCTAGCGGGAGGCGGGGTGAGCAGTTCTTC. It codes for CASSFAGSSGRRGEQFF.

The gene calls are TRBV4-1 and TRBJ2-7; D perhaps matches TRBD1 (6 bases). CDR1 is MGHRA, CDR2 YSYEKL, per germline. The CDR3 is made up of 15 amino acids. Trimming shortened V by 1 base and J by 3 bases, and 13 bases separated the two germline ends. CDR3 in amino acids: CASSQAPTGDYEQYF. CDR3 nucleotide sequence: TGCGCCAGCAGCCAAGCTCCGACAGGAGACTACGAGCAGTACTTC.

The J gene is TRBJ2-7, the V gene TRBV5-1; 9 bases are shared with TRBD1. Germline CDR1 SGHRS, CDR2 YFSETQ. V lost 0 bases, J lost 7 bases, and 5 bases stayed unmatched. The CDR3 is 14 residues long. DNA of the CDR3: TGCGCCAGCAGCTTGGGGGGACAGGGAGGAGAGCAGTACTTC. Translated: CASSLGGQGGEQYF.

The rearrangement uses TRBV10-3 and TRBJ2-7, with a tentative D call TRBD2 (6 bases). From germline, CDR1 is ENHRY and CDR2 SYGVKD. The CDR3 spans 13 residues. V lost 3 bases and J lost 3, with 9 bases in between. The CDR3 loop is CAISDTSNYEQYF. The DNA of the CDR3 is TGTGCCATCAGTGACACTAGCAACTACGAGCAGTACTTC.

The J gene is TRBJ1-5, the V gene TRBV15; no clear D gene. The germline V gene has CDR1 LNHNV and CDR2 YYDKDF (reference sequence). Trimming shortened V by 0 bases and J by 6 bases, and 6 bases separated the two germline ends. This CDR3 has 13 amino acids. The CDR3 loop is CATSRDHRQPQHF. The CDR3 DNA reads TGTGCCACCAGCAGAGATCACCGTCAGCCCCAGCATTTT. The variable domain in full, with the rest retrieved from reference TRBV15 and TRBJ1-5, is DAMVIQNPRYQVTQFGKPVTLSCSQTLNHNVMYWYQQKSSQAPKLLFHYYDKDFNNEADTPDNFQSRRPNTSFCFLDIRSPGLGDTAMYLCATSRDHRQPQHFGDGTRLSIL.

This clone has just one count. The chain carries TRBV13 and TRBJ2-7; D is uncertain. The CDR3 runs 13 residues. Germline loops: CDR1 PRHDT, CDR2 FYEKMQ (reference sequence). The V end was cut by 5 bases, the J end by 3 bases, with 11 bases between. CDR3 residues: CASSHTDGYEQYF. Here the CDR3 DNA reads TGTGCCAGCAGCCATACGGACGGCTACGAGCAGTACTTC.

This chain joins TRBV5-1 and TRBJ1-4, with D uncertain. Germline CDR1 SGHRS, CDR2 YFSETQ. The CDR3 consists of 14 residues. V gave up 0 bases and J gave up 7 bases, with 10 bases separating them. The CDR3 loop reads CASSLGLKGEKLFF. CDR3 coding DNA: TGCGCCAGCAGCTTGGGGCTTAAGGGTGAAAAACTGTTTTTT.

This clone was found a few times. V gene TRBV18 combines with J gene TRBJ1-2, with a possible D match to TRBD1 (5 bases). CDR1 and CDR2 (germline): KGHSH, LQKENI. The V and J ends lost 3 bases and 6 bases respectively, with 17 bases between them. This CDR3 spans 15 amino acids. The CDR3 here is CASSPLRGFTDGYTF. DNA of the CDR3: TGTGCCAGCTCACCTCTAAGGGGATTTACCGATGGCTACACCTTC. Variable domain in full (rest from reference TRBV18 and TRBJ1-2): NAGVMQNPRHLVRRRGQEARLRCSPMKGHSHVYWYRQLPEEGLKFMVYLQKENIIDESGMPKERFSAEFPKEGPSILRIQQVVRGDSAAYFCASSPLRGFTDGYTFGSGTRLTVV.

The V call is TRBV6-6, the J call TRBJ1-5; D unclear. This CDR3 is built from 12 residues. Germline V gene sequence: CDR1 MNHNY, CDR2 SVGAGI (reference sequence). V lost 8 bases, J lost 4 bases, and 9 bases lay in between. Written as DNA, the CDR3 is TGTGCCAGCCAAACAGTAAATCAGCCCCAGCATTTT. Protein product: CASQTVNQPQHF.

The chain combines TRBV5-1 with TRBJ2-5, with TRBD2 as a possible D gene (5 bases). Germline CDR1 and CDR2: SGHRS and YFSETQ. V lost 0 bases to trimming and J lost 1 base, with 7 bases between them. The CDR3 extends over 14 amino acids. Here the CDR3 DNA reads TGCGCCAGCAGCTTGGAGGCGGGCCAAGAGACCCAGTACTTC. Its translation: CASSLEAGQETQYF. Supplemented by reference TRBV5-1 and TRBJ2-5, the full variable domain reads KAGVTQTPRYLIKTRGQQVTLSCSPISGHRSVSWYQQTPGQGLQFLFEYFSETQRNKGNFPGRFSGRQFSNSRSEMNVSTLELGDSALYLCASSLEAGQETQYFGPGTRLLVL.

The chain is built from TRBV5-1 and TRBJ2-3; D perhaps matches TRBD1 (5 bases). The V end was cut by 1 base, the J end by 2 bases, with 8 bases between. This CDR3 has 14 residues. CDR1 SGHRS and CDR2 YFSETQ come from the germline V gene. The CDR3 coding sequence is TGCGCCAGCAGCTTGCAGGGATTCACAGATACGCAGTATTTT. It specifies CASSLQGFTDTQYF.

V gene TRBV10-3 combines with J gene TRBJ2-1; a possible D gene is TRBD2 (6 bases). The length of the CDR3 is 13 residues. Germline-derived CDR1 and CDR2 are ENHRY and SYGVKD. The ends were cut back, 8 bases at V and 8 bases at J, with 16 bases in the middle. Here the CDR3 DNA reads TGTGCCATCGGCAGACTAGAGGCGGATGAGCAGTTCTTC. The encoded protein is CAIGRLEADEQFF.

The J gene is TRBJ2-5, the V gene TRBV2; D is unresolved. Germline CDR1 is SNHLY and CDR2 is FYNNEI. The CDR3 covers 14 residues. With 4 bases removed from V and 5 bases from J, the gap between germline ends came to 14 bases. DNA of the CDR3: TGTGCCAGCAGTGTCCCCCACCTTGGGGAGACCCAGTACTTC. Protein product: CASSVPHLGETQYF.

This clone was counted a few times. V is TRBV9 and J is TRBJ2-1; 7 nucleotides match TRBD2. Germline CDR1 and CDR2: SGDLS and YYNGEE. This CDR3 is 18 amino acids long. J was trimmed by 7 bases and V by 0 bases; bases with no gene match: 16. CDR3 in DNA: TGTGCCAGCAGCGTAGTCCGGGTCTGGCGGGAGAGGGAAAATGAGCAGTTCTTC. Translated, it gives CASSVVRVWRERENEQFF.

The gene calls are TRBV7-8 and TRBJ1-1; D is undetermined. The germline V gene has CDR1 SGHVS and CDR2 FQNEAQ. Trimming pared 2 bases from V and 1 base from J, leaving 14 bases between. The CDR3 is made up of 16 amino acids. The CDR3 reads CASSLRLGMRNTEAFF. CDR3 bases: TGTGCCAGCAGCTTAAGGTTGGGGATGAGGAACACTGAAGCTTTCTTT.

The gene calls are TRBV2 and TRBJ2-7; weak D call: TRBD2 (5 bases). The CDR3 extends over 12 amino acids. Trimming removed 7 bases from V and 2 bases from J, with 9 bases in between. The germline CDR1 and CDR2 sequences are SNHLY and FYNNEI. The DNA of the CDR3 is TGTGCCAGCACGGGATACCCCTACGAGCAGTACTTC. Translation gives CASTGYPYEQYF.

V usage is TRBV28 and J usage is TRBJ1-1; 8 nucleotides match TRBD1. V shed 3 bases and J 4 bases; nucleotides not matched to a gene: 10. The CDR3 contains 16 residues. CDR1 is MDHEN, CDR2 SYDVKM, per germline. The CDR3 DNA follows: TGTGCCAGCAGTTTCAGGGGTCGAGACAGGGGCACTGAAGCTTTCTTT. Protein sequence: CASSFRGRDRGTEAFF.

There are a few counts of this clone. V and J are TRBV6-5 and TRBJ2-5, with 7 bases aligning to TRBD2. J lost 5 bases, V lost 7 bases, and 10 bases had no gene match. CDR3 length: 14 amino acids. CDR1 MNHEY and CDR2 SVGAGI come from the germline V gene. The CDR3 nucleotides read TGTGCCAGCACTAGCGGCGGGAGCGGCGAGACCCAGTACTTC. It yields the protein CASTSGGSGETQYF.

The chain carries TRBV5-8 and TRBJ2-5; tentatively, D is TRBD2 (6 bases). This CDR3 has 16 amino acids. CDR1 and CDR2 from the germline V gene are SGHTS and YDEGEE. Trimming removed 4 bases from V and 5 bases from J, with 21 bases in between. CDR3 coding DNA: TGTGCCAGCAGCCACACGGTTGGTTCGGGAGTGGAGACCCAGTACTTC. Residues: CASSHTVGSGVETQYF.

This rearrangement joins TRBV30 to TRBJ2-2; perhaps D is TRBD1 or TRBD2 (5 bases each). Deletions cut 3 bases from V and 0 bases from J, with 8 bases between. Germline-derived CDR1 and CDR2 are GTSNPN and SVGIG (reference sequence). The CDR3 loop spans 14 amino acids. For the CDR3, the DNA is TGTGCCTGGAGACCGGGACCGAACACCGGGGAGCTGTTTTTT. The encoded protein is CAWRPGPNTGELFF.

This chain joins TRBV28 and TRBJ2-5; tentatively, D is TRBD1 (6 bases). Matching the DNA end better, TRBJ2-7 makes the J call doubtful. This CDR3 is built from 16 residues. The germline V gene encodes CDR1 MDHEN and CDR2 SYDVKM. Here the CDR3 reads CASRLVAGQPSYEQYF. CDR3 coding DNA: TGTGCCAGCAGACTCGTCGCCGGACAGCCCTCCTACGAGCAGTACTTC.